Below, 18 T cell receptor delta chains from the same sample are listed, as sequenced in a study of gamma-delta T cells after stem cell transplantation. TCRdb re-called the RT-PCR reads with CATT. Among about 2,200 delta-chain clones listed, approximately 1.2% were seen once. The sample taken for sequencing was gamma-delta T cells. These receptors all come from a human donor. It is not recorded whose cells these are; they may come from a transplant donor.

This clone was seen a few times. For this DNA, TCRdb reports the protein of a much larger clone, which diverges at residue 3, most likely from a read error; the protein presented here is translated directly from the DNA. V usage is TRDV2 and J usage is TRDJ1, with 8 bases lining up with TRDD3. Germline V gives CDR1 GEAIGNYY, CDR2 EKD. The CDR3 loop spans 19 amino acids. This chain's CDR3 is CARDTIGAVLGDPPARLIF. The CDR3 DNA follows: TGTGCCCGTGACACCATTGGAGCCGTCTTGGGGGATCCCCCGGCTAGACTCATCTTT.

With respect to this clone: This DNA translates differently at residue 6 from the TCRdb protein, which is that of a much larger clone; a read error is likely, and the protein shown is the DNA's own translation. The CDR3 DNA reads as TGTGCCTGTGTCCTCTGTGGGACGGATAAACTCATCTTT. Translation: CACVLCGTDKLIF. The chain uses TRDV2 and TRDJ1; no clear D gene. This CDR3 contains 13 residues. Trimming took 5 bases from V and 5 from J, leaving 14 bases between them. Germline CDR1 and CDR2: GEAIGNYY and EKD.

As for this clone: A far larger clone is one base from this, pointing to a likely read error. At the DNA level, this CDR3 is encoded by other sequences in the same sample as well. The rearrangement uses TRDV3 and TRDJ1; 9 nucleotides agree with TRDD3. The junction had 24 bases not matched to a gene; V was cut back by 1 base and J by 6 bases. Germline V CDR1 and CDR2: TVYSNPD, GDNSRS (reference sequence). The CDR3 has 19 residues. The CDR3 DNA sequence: TGTGCCTTTAATTGTCCCTTACCCTGGGGGATCCGACGTGAGTATAAACTCATCTTT. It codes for CAFNCPLPWGIRREYKLIF. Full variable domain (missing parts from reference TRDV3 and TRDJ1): CDKVTQSSPDQTVASGSEVVLLCTYDTVYSNPDLFWYRIRPDYSFQFVFYGDNSRSEGADFTQGRFSVKHILTQKAFHLVISPVRTEDSATYYCAFNCPLPWGIRREYKLIFGKGTRVTVEP.

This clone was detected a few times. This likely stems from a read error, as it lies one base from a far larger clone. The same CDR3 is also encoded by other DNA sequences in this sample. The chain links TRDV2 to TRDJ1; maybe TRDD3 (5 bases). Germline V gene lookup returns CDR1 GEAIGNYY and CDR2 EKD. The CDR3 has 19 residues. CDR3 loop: CACSALDTAALHPTDKLIF. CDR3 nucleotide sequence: TGTGCTTGTTCCGCGCTAGATACTGCAGCTCTGCATCCAACCGATAAACTCATCTTT.

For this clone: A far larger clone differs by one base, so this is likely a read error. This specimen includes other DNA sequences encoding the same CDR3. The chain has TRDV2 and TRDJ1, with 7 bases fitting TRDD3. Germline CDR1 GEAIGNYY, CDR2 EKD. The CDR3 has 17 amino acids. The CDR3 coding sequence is TGTGCCTGTGAAAAACTAAACTGGGGACCGAACGACGATAAGCTCATCTTT. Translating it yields CACEKLNWGPNDDKLIF.

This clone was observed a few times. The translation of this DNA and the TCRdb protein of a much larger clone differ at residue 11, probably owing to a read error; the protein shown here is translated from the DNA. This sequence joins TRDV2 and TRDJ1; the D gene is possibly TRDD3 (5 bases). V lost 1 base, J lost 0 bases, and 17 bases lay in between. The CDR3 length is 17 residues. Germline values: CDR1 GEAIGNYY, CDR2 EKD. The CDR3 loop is CACDTVGVPSNTDKLIF. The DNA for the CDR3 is TGTGCCTGTGACACGGTTGGGGTCCCCTCCAACACCGATAAACTCATCTTT.

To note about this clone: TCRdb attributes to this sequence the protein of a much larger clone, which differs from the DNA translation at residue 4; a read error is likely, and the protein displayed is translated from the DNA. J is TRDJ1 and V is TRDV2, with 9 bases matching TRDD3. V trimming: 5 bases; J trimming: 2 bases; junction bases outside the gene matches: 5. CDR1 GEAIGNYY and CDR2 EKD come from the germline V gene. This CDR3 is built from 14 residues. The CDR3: CACGPWGITDKLIF. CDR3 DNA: TGTGCCTGTGGACCCTGGGGGATTACCGATAAACTCATCTTT.

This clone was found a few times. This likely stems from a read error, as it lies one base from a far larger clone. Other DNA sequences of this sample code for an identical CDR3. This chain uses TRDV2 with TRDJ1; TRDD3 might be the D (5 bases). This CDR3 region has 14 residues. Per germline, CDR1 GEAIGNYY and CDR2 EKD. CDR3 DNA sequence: TGTGCCTGCGACACAGTTGGGGAAACCGATAAACTCATCTTT. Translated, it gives CACDTVGETDKLIF.

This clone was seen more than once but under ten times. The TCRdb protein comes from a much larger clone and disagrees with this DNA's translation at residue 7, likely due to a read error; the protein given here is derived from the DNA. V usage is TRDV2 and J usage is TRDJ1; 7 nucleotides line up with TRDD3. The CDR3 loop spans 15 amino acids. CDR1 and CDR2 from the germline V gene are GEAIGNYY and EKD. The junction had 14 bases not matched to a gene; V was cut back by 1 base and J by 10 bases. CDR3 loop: CACDTLEDTHEILIF. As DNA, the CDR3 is TGTGCCTGTGACACTCTGGAGGATACGCACGAAATACTCATCTTT.

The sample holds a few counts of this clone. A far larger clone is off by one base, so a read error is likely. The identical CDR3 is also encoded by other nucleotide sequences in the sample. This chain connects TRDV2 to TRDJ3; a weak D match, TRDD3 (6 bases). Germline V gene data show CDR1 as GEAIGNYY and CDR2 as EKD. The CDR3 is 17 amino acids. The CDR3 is CACDTVGGTWDTRQMFF. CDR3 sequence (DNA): TGTGCGTGTGACACCGTTGGGGGGACCTGGGACACCCGACAGATGTTTTTC.

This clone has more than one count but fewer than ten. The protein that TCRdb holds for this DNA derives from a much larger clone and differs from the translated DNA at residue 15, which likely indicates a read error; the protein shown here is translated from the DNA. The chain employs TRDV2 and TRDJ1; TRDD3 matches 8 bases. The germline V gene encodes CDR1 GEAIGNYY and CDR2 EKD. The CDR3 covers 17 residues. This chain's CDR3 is CACDPVLGALYTDKPIF. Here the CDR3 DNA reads TGTGCCTGTGACCCGGTACTGGGGGCCCTGTACACCGATAAACCCATCTTT.

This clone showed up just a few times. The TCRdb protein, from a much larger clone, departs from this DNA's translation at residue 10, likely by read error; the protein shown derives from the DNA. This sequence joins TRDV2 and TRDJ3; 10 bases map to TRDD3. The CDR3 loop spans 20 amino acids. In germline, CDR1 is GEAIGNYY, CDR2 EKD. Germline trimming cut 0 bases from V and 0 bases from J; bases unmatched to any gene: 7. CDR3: CACDTILGDAGSWDTRQMFF. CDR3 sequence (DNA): TGTGCCTGTGACACCATACTGGGGGATGCGGGCTCCTGGGACACCCGACAGATGTTTTTC.

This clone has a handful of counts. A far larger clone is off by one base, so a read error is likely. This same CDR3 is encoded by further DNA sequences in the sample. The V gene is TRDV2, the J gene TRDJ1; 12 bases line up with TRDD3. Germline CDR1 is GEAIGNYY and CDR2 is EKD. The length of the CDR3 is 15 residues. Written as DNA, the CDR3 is TGTGCCTGCGACACTCTGGGGGATACGCACGAAATACTCATCTTT. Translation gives CACDTLGDTHEILIF.

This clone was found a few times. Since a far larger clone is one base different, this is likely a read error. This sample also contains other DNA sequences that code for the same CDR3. The CDR3 sequence is CACDTLLLGDTPSGTDKLIF. The CDR3 DNA is TGTGCCTGTGACACCTTACTACTGGGGGATACCCCTTCGGGAACTGATAAACTCATCTTT. V gene TRDV2 combines with J gene TRDJ1, with 12 positions matching TRDD3. This CDR3 is built from 20 residues. The J segment lost 5 bases and the V segment lost 0 bases, leaving 18 bases of the junction unmatched. Per the germline V gene, CDR1 is GEAIGNYY and CDR2 is EKD.

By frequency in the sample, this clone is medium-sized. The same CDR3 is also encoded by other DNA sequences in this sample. CDR3 amino acids: CALGELGPPYVRGTDKLIF. CDR3 bases: TGTGCTCTTGGGGAACTTGGTCCTCCCTACGTTAGGGGAACCGATAAACTCATCTTT. The J gene is TRDJ1, the V gene TRDV1; D is tentatively TRDD2 or TRDD3 (5 bases each). Trimming took off 0 bases at V and 2 bases at J, with 22 bases between the two ends. This CDR3 has 19 amino acids. Germline V gene sequence: CDR1 TSWWSYY, CDR2 QGS.

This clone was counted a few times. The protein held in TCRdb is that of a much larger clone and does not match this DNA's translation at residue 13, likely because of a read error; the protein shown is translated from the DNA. The CDR3 loop is CACDSLRGIRGTNKLIF. The CDR3 DNA sequence: TGTGCCTGTGACAGCCTGAGGGGGATACGCGGGACCAATAAACTCATCTTT. The chain joins TRDV2 to TRDJ1, with 10 bases that match TRDD3. Per the germline V gene, CDR1 is GEAIGNYY and CDR2 is EKD. The CDR3 loop spans 17 amino acids. J was trimmed by 6 bases and V by 2 bases; bases with no gene match: 14.

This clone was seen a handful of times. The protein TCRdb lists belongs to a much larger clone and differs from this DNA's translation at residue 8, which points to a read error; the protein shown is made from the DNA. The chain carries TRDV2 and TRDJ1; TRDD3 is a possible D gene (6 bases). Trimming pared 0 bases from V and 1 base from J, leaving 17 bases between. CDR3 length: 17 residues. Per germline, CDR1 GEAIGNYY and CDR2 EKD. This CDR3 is CACDTVGPGEPTDKLIF. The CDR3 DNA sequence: TGTGCCTGTGACACCGTAGGGCCGGGGGAACCCACCGATAAACTCATCTTT.

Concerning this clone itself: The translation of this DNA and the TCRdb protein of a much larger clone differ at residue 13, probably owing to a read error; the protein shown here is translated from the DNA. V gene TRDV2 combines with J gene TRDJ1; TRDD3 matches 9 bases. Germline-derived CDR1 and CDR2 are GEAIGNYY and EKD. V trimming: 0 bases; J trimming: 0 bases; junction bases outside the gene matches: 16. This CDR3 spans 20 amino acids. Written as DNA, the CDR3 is TGTGCCTGTGACACCGTAAGTCCCTTGGGGGATAAAGGGGACACCGATAAACTCATCTTT. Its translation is CACDTVSPLGDKGDTDKLIF.